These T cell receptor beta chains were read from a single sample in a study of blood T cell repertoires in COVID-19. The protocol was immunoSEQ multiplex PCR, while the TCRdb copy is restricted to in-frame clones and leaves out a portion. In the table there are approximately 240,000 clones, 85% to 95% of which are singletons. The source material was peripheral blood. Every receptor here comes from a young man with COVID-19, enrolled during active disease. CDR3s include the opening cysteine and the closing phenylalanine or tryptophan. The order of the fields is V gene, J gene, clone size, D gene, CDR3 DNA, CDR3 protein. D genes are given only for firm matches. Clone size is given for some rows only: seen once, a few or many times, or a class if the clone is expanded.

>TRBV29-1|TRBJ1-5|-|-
TGCAGCGTACAGGGTCATAGCAATCAGCCCCAGCATTTT
CSVQGHSNQPQHF
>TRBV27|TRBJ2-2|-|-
TGTGCCAGCAGTCGAGCCGGGGAGCTGTTTTTT
CASSRAGELFF
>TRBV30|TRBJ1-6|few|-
TGTGCCTGGAGTAGCGGGGGCTATAATTCACCCCTCCACTTT
CAWSSGGYNSPLHF
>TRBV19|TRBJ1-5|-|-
TGTGCCAGTAGTATACAGGGTGGTCAGCCCCAGCATTTT
CASSIQGGQPQHF
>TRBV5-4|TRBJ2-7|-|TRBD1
TGTGCCAGCAGCTTCGTCGGGGACAGGGGGTACGAGCAGTACTTC
CASSFVGDRGYEQYF
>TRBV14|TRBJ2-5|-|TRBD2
TGTGCCAGCAGCCAAAGAGCGGGAGGAGAGACCCAGTACTTC
CASSQRAGGETQYF
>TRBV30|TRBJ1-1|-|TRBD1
TGTGCCTGGAGTGTATCCAGGGGGCGGACTGAAGCTTTCTTT
CAWSVSRGRTEAFF
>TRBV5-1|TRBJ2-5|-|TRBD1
TGCGCCAGCAGCTGGCTAAACAGGGGCCGAGAGACCCAGTACTTC
CASSWLNRGRETQYF
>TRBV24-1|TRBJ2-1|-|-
TGTGCCACCAGTGACTATCAGGGGTTTGAGCAGTTCTTC
CATSDYQGFEQFF
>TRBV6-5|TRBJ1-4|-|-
TGTGCCAGCAGCTCCACGGGGGGACTTAATGAAAAACTGTTTTTT
CASSSTGGLNEKLFF
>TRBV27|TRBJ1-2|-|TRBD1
TGTGCCAGCAGTTTAAGCGGACAGGGGGTTGTCTATGGCTACACCTTC
CASSLSGQGVVYGYTF
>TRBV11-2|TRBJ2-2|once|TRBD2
TGTGCCAGCAGCTTAGACCTAGCGGCGAACACCGGGGAGCTGTTTTTT
CASSLDLAANTGELFF
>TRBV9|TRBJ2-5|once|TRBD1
TGTGCCAGCAGCGTAGGGACAGGGATACAAGAGACCCAGTACTTC
CASSVGTGIQETQYF
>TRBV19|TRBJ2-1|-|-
TGTGCCAGTAGTGGTCGGACTTCGCGGGGGCCTGTGGTAAATGAGCAGTTCTTC
CASSGRTSRGPVVNEQFF
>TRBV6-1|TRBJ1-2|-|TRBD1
TGTGCCAGCAGTGATCCCCCGGGACAGAATTACTATGGCTACACCTTC
CASSDPPGQNYYGYTF
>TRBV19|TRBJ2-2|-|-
TGTGCCAGTAGTACCCGTGGAGCGGAGCTGTTTTTT
CASSTRGAELFF
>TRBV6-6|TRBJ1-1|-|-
TGTGCCAGCGAAAGGGGCTCCGACTCGGACACTGAAGCTTTCTTT
CASERGSDSDTEAFF
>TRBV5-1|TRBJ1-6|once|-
TGCGCCAGCAGCTTGGACAGGGAAAATTCACCCCTCCACTTT
CASSLDRENSPLHF
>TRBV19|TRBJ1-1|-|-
TGTGCCAGTAGTATAGCGGGGGGCGGCACTGAAGCTTTCTTT
CASSIAGGGTEAFF
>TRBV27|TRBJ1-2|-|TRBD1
TGTGCCAGCAGTTCGGACAGGGGCTATGGCTACACCTTC
CASSSDRGYGYTF
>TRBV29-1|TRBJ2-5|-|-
TGCAGCGTTGAAATCGCCGCCTTGGGCGAGACCCAGTACTTC
CSVEIAALGETQYF
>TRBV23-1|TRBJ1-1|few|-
TGCGCCAGCAGTCCTTCGGGCACTGAAGCTTTCTTT
CASSPSGTEAFF
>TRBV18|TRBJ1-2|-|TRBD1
TGTGCCAGCTCACCCGGGACAGAGAATGGCTACACCTTC
CASSPGTENGYTF
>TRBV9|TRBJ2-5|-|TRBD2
TGTGCCAGCAGCACCTCAGCGGGGGAGCGGGAGACCCAGTACTTC
CASSTSAGERETQYF
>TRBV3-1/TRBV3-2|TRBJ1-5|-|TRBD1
TGTGCCAGCAGCCCAGGGGGTTCAAGCAATCAGCCCCAGCATTTT
CASSPGGSSNQPQHF
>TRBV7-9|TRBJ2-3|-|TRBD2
TGTGCCGAGGAAGGCAGCGGGGACACAGATACGCAGTATTTT
CAEEGSGDTDTQYF
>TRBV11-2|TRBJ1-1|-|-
TGTGCCAGCAGCTTAGCCCTAAATACTGAAGCTTTCTTT
CASSLALNTEAFF
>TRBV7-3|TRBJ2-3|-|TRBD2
TGTGCCAGCAGCACGACTAGCAGTACGGATACGCAGTATTTT
CASSTTSSTDTQYF
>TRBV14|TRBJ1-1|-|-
TGTGCCAGCAGCCAACACATGAACACTGAAGCTTTCTTT
CASSQHMNTEAFF
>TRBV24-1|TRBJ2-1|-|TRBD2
TGTGCCACCAGTGATGCCGGGACTAGCGGGGGGAACAATGAGCAGTTCTTC
CATSDAGTSGGNNEQFF
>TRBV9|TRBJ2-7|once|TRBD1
TGTGCCAGCAGCGTCGGGACAGGGATCCCCTACGAGCAGTACTTC
CASSVGTGIPYEQYF
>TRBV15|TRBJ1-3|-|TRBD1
TGTGCCGACCATTCAGGGGGCTCTGGAAACACCATATATTTT
CADHSGGSGNTIYF
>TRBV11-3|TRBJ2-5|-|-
TGTGCCAGCAGCTTAGGGGGGGTCTTTGAGACCCAGTACTTC
CASSLGGVFETQYF
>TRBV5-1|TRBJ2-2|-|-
TGCGCCAGCAGCAGTGGGACAACGAACACCGGGGAGCTGTTTTTT
CASSSGTTNTGELFF
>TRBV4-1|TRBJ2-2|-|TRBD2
TGCGCCAGCAGCCAAGATTGGGGAGCGGGGGTACTCGGGGAGCTGTTTTTT
CASSQDWGAGVLGELFF
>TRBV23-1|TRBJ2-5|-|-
TGCGCCAGCAGTCCACGAGGCATCCTAGCTGGAGGGACCCAGTACTTC
CASSPRGILAGGTQYF